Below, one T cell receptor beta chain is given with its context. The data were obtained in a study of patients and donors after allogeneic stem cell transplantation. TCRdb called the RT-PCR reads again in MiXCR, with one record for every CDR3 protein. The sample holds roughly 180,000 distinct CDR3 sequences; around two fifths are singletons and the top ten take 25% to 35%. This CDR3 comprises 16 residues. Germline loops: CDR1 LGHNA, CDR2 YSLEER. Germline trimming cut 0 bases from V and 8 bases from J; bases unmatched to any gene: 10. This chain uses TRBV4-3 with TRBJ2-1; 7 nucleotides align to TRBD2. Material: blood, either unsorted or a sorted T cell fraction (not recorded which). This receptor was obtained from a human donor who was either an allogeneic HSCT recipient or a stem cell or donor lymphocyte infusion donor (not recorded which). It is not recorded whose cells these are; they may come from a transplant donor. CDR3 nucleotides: TGCGCCAGCAGCCAAGATTTAGGGAGGGGCACCGATGAGCAGTTCTTC. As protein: CASSQDLGRGTDEQFF.